The rows below give T cell receptor beta chains drawn from one sample of a study of CD8 T cells in ankylosing spondylitis. MiXCR, run by TCRdb on the 5' RACE reads, gives a single entry per CDR3 protein. This table has roughly 230,000 distinct CDR3 sequences, about 20% appearing once. Sample: blood, either unsorted or a sorted T cell fraction (not recorded which). The source is a male donor with ankylosing spondylitis or in good health (not recorded which). Both conserved end residues are part of each CDR3. D genes are given only for firm matches. For some rows the clone size is stated as once, few or many, or as a class when expanded; others skip it.

D: .
J: TRBJ2-1
size: medium-sized
V: TRBV4-1
DNA: TGCGCCAGCAGCCAAGAACCTAACAACAATGAGCAGTTCTTC
CDR3: CASSQEPNNNEQFF

D: .
J: TRBJ2-6
size: many
V: TRBV6-2/TRBV6-3
DNA: TGTGCCAGCAGCCTACAGGACGGGGCCAACGTCCTGACTTTC
CDR3: CASSLQDGANVLTF

D: .
J: TRBJ1-2
size: few
V: TRBV7-2
DNA: TGTGCCAGCAGCTTACCCTTACCCCCCTATGGCTACACCTTC
CDR3: CASSLPLPPYGYTF

D: TRBD2
J: TRBJ2-1
size: few
V: TRBV20-1
DNA: TGCAGTGCTGAGGCATTAGCGGGATACAATGAGCAGTTCTTC
CDR3: CSAEALAGYNEQFF

D: .
J: TRBJ1-6
size: .
V: TRBV4-2
DNA: TGTGCCAGCAGCCAAGAAGGACTTGGTTCACCCCTCCACTTT
CDR3: CASSQEGLGSPLHF

D: .
J: TRBJ2-3
size: .
V: TRBV27
DNA: TGTGCCAGCAGTTTGAACCGGGACTTATGGGATACGCAGTATTTT
CDR3: CASSLNRDLWDTQYF

D: TRBD1
J: TRBJ2-1
size: .
V: TRBV19
DNA: TGTGCCAGTAGTATAGAGGGACCCGGGACAGGGGGTTTCAATGAGCAGTTCTTC
CDR3: CASSIEGPGTGGFNEQFF

D: .
J: TRBJ1-1
size: few
V: TRBV7-2
DNA: TGTGCCAGCAGCCCTGTCACAGGGAACACTGAAGCTTTCTTT
CDR3: CASSPVTGNTEAFF

D: TRBD1
J: TRBJ1-5
size: .
V: TRBV5-5
DNA: TGTGCCAGCAGCCGTGACAGGGGCCCTTCCAATCAGCCCCAGCATTTT
CDR3: CASSRDRGPSNQPQHF

D: TRBD1
J: TRBJ2-7
size: few
V: TRBV5-5
DNA: TGTGCCAGCAGCTTGTATCAGGGGGACCTCTACGAGCAGTACTTC
CDR3: CASSLYQGDLYEQYF

D: .
J: TRBJ2-3
size: .
V: TRBV29-1
DNA: TGCAGCGTTGAACATGGGGATACGCAGTATTTT
CDR3: CSVEHGDTQYF

D: .
J: TRBJ2-7
size: few
V: TRBV29-1
DNA: TGCAGCGTTGAAGCCAACGGACAGGAGGGCTACGAGCAGTACTTC
CDR3: CSVEANGQEGYEQYF

D: TRBD1
J: TRBJ2-2
size: few
V: TRBV7-8
DNA: TGTGCCAGCAGCTCGGGACAGCTAAACACCGGGGAGCTGTTTTTT
CDR3: CASSSGQLNTGELFF

D: TRBD1
J: TRBJ2-1
size: .
V: TRBV25-1
DNA: TGTGCCAGCAGTGGCCCCGGGACAGGCTCGGTCAATGAGCAGTTCTTC
CDR3: CASSGPGTGSVNEQFF

D: .
J: TRBJ2-5
size: few
V: TRBV20-1
DNA: TGCAGTGCTTCTAGGGGCTCGGAGACCCAGTACTTC
CDR3: CSASRGSETQYF

D: TRBD1
J: TRBJ2-5
size: .
V: TRBV24-1
DNA: TGTGCCACCAACCAGGACAGGGCCCGGGAGACCCAGTACTTC
CDR3: CATNQDRARETQYF

D: TRBD2
J: TRBJ2-1
size: .
V: TRBV27
DNA: TGTGCCAGCAGTTCCCCCCAAGCGGGAGGTTACAATGAGCAGTTCTTC
CDR3: CASSSPQAGGYNEQFF

D: .
J: TRBJ2-7
size: few
V: TRBV10-3
DNA: TGTGCCACCTGGACGGACAGCTCCTACGAGCAGTACTTC
CDR3: CATWTDSSYEQYF

D: .
J: TRBJ2-5
size: .
V: TRBV30
DNA: TGTGCCTGGAGTGGGCAGCCCAGGGAGACCCAGTACTTC
CDR3: CAWSGQPRETQYF

D: .
J: TRBJ2-1
size: .
V: TRBV29-1
DNA: TGCAGCGTTGTGGCCTACAATGAGCAGTTCTTC
CDR3: CSVVAYNEQFF

D: .
J: TRBJ2-1
size: few
V: TRBV7-2
DNA: TGTGCCAGCAGCCGCCCTTTGAGGGGGGACTACAATGAGCAGTTCTTC
CDR3: CASSRPLRGDYNEQFF

D: TRBD2
J: TRBJ2-5
size: .
V: TRBV7-7
DNA: TGTGCTAGCAGCTTAGCGGGTTTCGAGACCCAGTACTTC
CDR3: CASSLAGFETQYF